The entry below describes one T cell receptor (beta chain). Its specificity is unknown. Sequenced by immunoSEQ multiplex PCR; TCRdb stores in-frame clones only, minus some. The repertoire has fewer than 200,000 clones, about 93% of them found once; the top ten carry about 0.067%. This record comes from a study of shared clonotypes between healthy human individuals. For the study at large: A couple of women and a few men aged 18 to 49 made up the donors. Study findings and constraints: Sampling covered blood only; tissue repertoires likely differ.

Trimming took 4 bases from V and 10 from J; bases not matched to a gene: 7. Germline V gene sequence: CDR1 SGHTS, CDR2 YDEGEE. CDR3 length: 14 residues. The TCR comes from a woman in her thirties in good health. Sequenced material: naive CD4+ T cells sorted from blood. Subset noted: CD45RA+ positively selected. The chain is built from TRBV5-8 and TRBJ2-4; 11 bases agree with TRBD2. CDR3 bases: TGTGCCAGCAGCAGGGGGACTAGCGGACTTATTCAGTACTTC. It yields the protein CASSRGTSGLIQYF.